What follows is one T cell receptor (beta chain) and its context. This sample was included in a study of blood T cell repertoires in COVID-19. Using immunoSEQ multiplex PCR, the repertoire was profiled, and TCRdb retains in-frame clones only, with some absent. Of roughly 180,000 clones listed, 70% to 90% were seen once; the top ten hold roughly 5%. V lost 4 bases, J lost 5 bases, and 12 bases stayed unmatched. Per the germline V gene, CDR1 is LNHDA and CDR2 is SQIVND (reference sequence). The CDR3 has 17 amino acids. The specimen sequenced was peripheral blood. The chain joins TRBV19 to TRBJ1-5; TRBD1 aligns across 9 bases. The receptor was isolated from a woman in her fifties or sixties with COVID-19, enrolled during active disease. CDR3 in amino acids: CASSTGQGRSGDQPQHF. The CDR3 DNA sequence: TGTGCCAGTAGTACAGGACAGGGGCGCTCGGGTGATCAGCCCCAGCATTTT.